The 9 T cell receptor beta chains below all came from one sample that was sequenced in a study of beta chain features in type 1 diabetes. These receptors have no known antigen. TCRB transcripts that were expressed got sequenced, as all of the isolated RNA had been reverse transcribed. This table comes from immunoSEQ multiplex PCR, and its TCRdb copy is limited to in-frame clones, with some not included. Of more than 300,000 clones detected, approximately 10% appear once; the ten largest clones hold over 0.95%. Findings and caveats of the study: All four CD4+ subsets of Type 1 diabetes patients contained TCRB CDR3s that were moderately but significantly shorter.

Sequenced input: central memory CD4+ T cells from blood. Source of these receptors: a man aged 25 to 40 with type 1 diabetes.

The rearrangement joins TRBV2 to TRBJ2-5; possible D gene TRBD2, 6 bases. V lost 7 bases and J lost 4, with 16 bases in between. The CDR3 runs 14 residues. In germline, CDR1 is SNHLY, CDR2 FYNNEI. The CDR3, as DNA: TGTGCCAGCAACGGGACTCCCCGACGAGAGACCCAGTACTTC. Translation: CASNGTPRRETQYF.

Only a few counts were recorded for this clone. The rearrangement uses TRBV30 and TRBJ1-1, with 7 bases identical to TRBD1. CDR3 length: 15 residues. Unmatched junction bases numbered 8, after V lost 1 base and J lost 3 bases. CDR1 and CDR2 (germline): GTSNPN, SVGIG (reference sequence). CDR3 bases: TGTGCCTGGAGTGATCCACAGGGGAGTTACACTGAAGCTTTCTTT. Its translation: CAWSDPQGSYTEAFF.

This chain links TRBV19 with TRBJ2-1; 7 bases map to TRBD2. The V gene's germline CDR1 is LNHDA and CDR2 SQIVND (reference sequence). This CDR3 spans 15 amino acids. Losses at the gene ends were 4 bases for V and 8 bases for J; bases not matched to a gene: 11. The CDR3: CASSTLGTTVYEQFF. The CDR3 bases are TGTGCCAGTAGTACCCTGGGGACTACTGTATATGAGCAGTTCTTC.

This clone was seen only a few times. CDR3 sequence reads: CASSPPAGVGYTF. CDR3 bases: TGTGCCAGCTCACCACCGGCAGGGGTCGGCTACACCTTC. The gene calls are TRBV18 and TRBJ1-2, with a weak D call TRBD1 (6 bases). V lost 0 bases, J lost 8 bases, and 10 bases lay in between. CDR1 and CDR2 from the germline V gene are KGHSH and LQKENI. This CDR3 is built from 13 residues.

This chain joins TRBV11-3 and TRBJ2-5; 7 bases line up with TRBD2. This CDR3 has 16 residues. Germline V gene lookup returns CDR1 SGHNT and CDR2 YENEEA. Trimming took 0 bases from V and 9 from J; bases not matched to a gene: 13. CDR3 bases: TGTGCCAGCAGCTTAGATGTTGCGACGGGCCGGGAGGCCCAGTACTTC. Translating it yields CASSLDVATGREAQYF.

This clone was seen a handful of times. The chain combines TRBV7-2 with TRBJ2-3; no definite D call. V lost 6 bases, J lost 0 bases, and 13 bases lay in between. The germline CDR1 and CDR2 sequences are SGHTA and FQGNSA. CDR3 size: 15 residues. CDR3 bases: TGTGCCAGCAGAAATAGCAGGTCAAGCACAGATACGCAGTATTTT. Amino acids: CASRNSRSSTDTQYF.

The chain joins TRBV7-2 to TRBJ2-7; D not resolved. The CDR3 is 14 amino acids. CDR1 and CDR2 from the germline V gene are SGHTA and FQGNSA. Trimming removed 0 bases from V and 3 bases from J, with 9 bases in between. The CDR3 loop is CASSLAGMVYEQYF. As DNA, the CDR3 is TGTGCCAGCAGCTTAGCAGGGATGGTCTACGAGCAGTACTTC.

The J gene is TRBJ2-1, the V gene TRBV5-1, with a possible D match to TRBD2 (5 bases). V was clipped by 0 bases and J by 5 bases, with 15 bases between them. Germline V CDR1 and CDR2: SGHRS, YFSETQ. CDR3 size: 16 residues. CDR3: CASSLVPGSQNNEQFF. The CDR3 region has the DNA TGCGCCAGCAGCTTGGTCCCGGGGAGTCAGAACAATGAGCAGTTCTTC.

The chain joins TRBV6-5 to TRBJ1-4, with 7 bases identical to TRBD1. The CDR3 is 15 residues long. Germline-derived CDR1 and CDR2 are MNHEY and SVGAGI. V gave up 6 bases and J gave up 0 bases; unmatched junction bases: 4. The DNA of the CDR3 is TGTGCCAGCAGCTTAGACAGGGCAACTAATGAAAAACTGTTTTTT. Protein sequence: CASSLDRATNEKLFF.